This T cell receptor beta chain appears in the sequencing data of a study of CD8 T cells in ankylosing spondylitis. General study findings and limits: In synovial fluid and blood from reactive arthritis, some motif variants were previously reported. Within matched ankylosing spondylitis synovial fluid, disease-linked clones were reportedly significantly enriched. One TCR beta motif, made up of seven to nine highly homologous variants, appeared characteristic of ankylosing spondylitis blood.

Construction of TCR beta libraries was performed using quantitative 5'-RACE with molecular barcodes. TCRdb recomputed calls from the 5' RACE reads with MiXCR, one row per CDR3 protein. The sample has around 340,000 distinct CDR3 sequences, around 20% seen once. V was pared by 5 bases and J by 8 bases, with 8 bases of the junction left unmatched. Germline V CDR1 and CDR2: SEHNR, FQNEAQ (reference sequence). This CDR3 contains 14 residues. This clonotype has a handful of counts. Its antigen remains unknown. The TCR originated in a male donor with ankylosing spondylitis or in good health (not recorded which). The sample comprised blood, either unsorted or a sorted T cell fraction (not recorded which). The V and J genes are TRBV7-9 and TRBJ2-1; 8 bases are a match to TRBD1. The CDR3 reads CASSHGQGGHEQFF. In nucleotides, the CDR3 is TGTGCCAGCAGCCACGGACAGGGAGGACATGAGCAGTTCTTC.